Following are 28 T cell receptor beta chains from one sample sequenced in a study of beta chain features in type 1 diabetes. Study results and limitations: Type 1 diabetes patients had TCRB CDR3s that were shorter (moderately but significantly so) in all four CD4+ subsets.

No antigen is known for these receptors. The authors reverse transcribed all of the isolated RNA, so sequencing captured expressed TCRB transcripts. Data came from immunoSEQ multiplex PCR; TCRdb stores just in-frame clones and leaves some out. The table shows about 650,000 clones, with roughly an eighth occurring only once. Source material: naive CD4+ T cells from blood. The receptors shown here come from a young man with type 1 diabetes.

This chain connects TRBV10-3 to TRBJ2-7; 10 bases map to TRBD1. V dropped 5 bases and J dropped 3; count of bases not matched to a gene: 7. CDR1 is ENHRY, CDR2 SYGVKD, per germline. This CDR3 has 15 amino acids. The chain's CDR3 is CAISKTGTGDYEQYF. The CDR3 DNA reads as TGTGCCATCAGTAAAACCGGGACAGGGGACTACGAGCAGTACTTC.

This clone has a handful of counts. The genes are TRBV15 and TRBJ2-1; 13 nucleotides agree with TRBD2. Germline CDR1 LNHNV, CDR2 YYDKDF (reference sequence). This CDR3 contains 18 residues. V trimming: 0 bases; J trimming: 8 bases; junction bases outside the gene matches: 10. CDR3 sequence reads: CATSRETTTSGGQDEQFF. CDR3 DNA: TGTGCCACCAGCAGAGAGACTACGACTAGCGGGGGGCAGGATGAGCAGTTCTTC.

This clone was observed a few times. The rearrangement uses TRBV2 and TRBJ1-5; 8 bases line up with TRBD1. The junction had 4 bases not matched to a gene; V was cut back by 2 bases and J by 7 bases. The CDR3 has 14 amino acids. The germline V gene has CDR1 SNHLY and CDR2 FYNNEI. CDR3 protein: CASSEQGASQPQHF. CDR3 bases: TGTGCCAGCAGTGAACAGGGGGCCTCCCAGCCCCAGCATTTT. Variable domain in full (rest from reference TRBV2 and TRBJ1-5): EPEVTQTPSHQVTQMGQEVILRCVPISNHLYFYWYRQILGQKVEFLVSFYNNEISEKSEIFDDQFSVERPDGSNFTLKIRSTKLEDSAMYFCASSEQGASQPQHFGDGTRLSIL.

The chain links TRBV12-5 to TRBJ1-2; TRBD1 matches 8 bases. The ends lost 4 bases at V and 3 bases at J; junction bases unmatched: 4. CDR3 length: 14 residues. Germline CDR1 LGHNT, CDR2 FRNRAP. The CDR3 is CASGSQGGYYGYTF. In nucleotides, the CDR3 is TGTGCTAGTGGTTCACAGGGGGGGTACTATGGCTACACCTTC.

The rearrangement joins TRBV30 to TRBJ2-1, with 7 bases fitting TRBD1. The CDR3 sequence is 14 residues long. The V segment lost 6 bases and the J segment 4 bases; nucleotides outside the gene matches: 9. Germline assignment: CDR1 GTSNPN and CDR2 SVGIG (reference sequence). CDR3 sequence reads: CACPHRDSYNEQFF. CDR3 sequence (DNA): TGTGCCTGCCCTCACCGGGACAGTTACAATGAGCAGTTCTTC.

The sample holds a few counts of this clone. The chain joins TRBV7-9 to TRBJ2-6; D not certain. The CDR3 covers 14 residues. Germline loops: CDR1 SEHNR, CDR2 FQNEAQ (reference sequence). Trimming removed 5 bases at V and 0 bases at J, with 5 bases between. In nucleotides, the CDR3 is TGTGCCAGCAGCCGTAACTCTGGGGCCAACGTCCTGACTTTC. Encoded protein: CASSRNSGANVLTF.

A few counts support this clone. The rearrangement links TRBV30 to TRBJ1-5; a weak D match, TRBD1 (5 bases). The ends were cut back, 2 bases at V and 6 bases at J, with 8 bases in the middle. Germline-derived CDR1 and CDR2 are GTSNPN and SVGIG (reference sequence). The CDR3 sequence is 12 residues long. CDR3 in amino acids: CAWSKGSQPQHF. CDR3 DNA sequence: TGTGCCTGGAGTAAGGGGAGTCAGCCCCAGCATTTT.

This clone was seen more than once but under ten times. The chain links TRBV18 to TRBJ2-6, with D tentatively TRBD1 (5 bases). Looked up from germline, CDR1 is KGHSH and CDR2 is LQKENI. This CDR3 region has 16 residues. V was pared by 2 bases and J by 0 bases, with 8 bases between. CDR3 sequence reads: CASSPRTGSGANVLTF. The CDR3, as DNA: TGTGCCAGCTCACCAAGAACAGGCTCTGGGGCCAACGTCCTGACTTTC.

This clone has a handful of counts. Here the CDR3 reads CASSPRGYEQYF. The CDR3 bases are TGTGCCAGCAGCCCGCGGGGATACGAGCAGTACTTC. The chain links TRBV5-4 to TRBJ2-7, with D possibly matching TRBD2 (6 bases). The CDR3 runs to 12 residues. Trimming pared 4 bases from V and 4 bases from J, leaving 9 bases between. The germline V gene encodes CDR1 SGHNT and CDR2 YYREEE (reference sequence).

Only a few counts were recorded for this clone. This chain connects TRBV18 to TRBJ2-3; D is perhaps TRBD1 (6 bases). Trimming shortened V by 3 bases and J by 0 bases, and 16 bases separated the two germline ends. Looked up from germline, CDR1 is KGHSH and CDR2 is LQKENI. The CDR3 covers 17 residues. CDR3 region: CASSPVWGHASTDTQYF. The CDR3 DNA sequence: TGTGCCAGCTCACCGGTGTGGGGACACGCTAGCACAGATACGCAGTATTTT.

V is TRBV10-3 and J is TRBJ1-2; D possibly corresponds to TRBD1 (5 bases). The CDR3 covers 13 residues. Trimming removed 7 bases at V and 1 base at J, with 10 bases between. CDR1 ENHRY and CDR2 SYGVKD come from the germline V gene. CDR3 protein: CAINTDSNYGYTF. In nucleotides, the CDR3 is TGTGCCATCAACACCGACAGTAACTATGGCTACACCTTC.

This clone was seen only a few times. The chain carries TRBV5-1 and TRBJ1-1; 9 positions match TRBD1. The CDR3 sequence is 15 residues long. The germline gives CDR1 SGHRS, CDR2 YFSETQ. V gave up 4 bases and J gave up 2 bases; unmatched junction bases: 6. The CDR3 reads CASSVPQGANTEAFF. In DNA form, the CDR3 reads TGCGCCAGCAGCGTACCACAGGGGGCAAACACTGAAGCTTTCTTT.

The chain has TRBV6-1 and TRBJ1-5; D remains ambiguous. This CDR3 is built from 14 residues. Germline V gene lookup returns CDR1 MNHNS and CDR2 SASEGT. V was trimmed by 2 bases and J by 6 bases, leaving 11 bases between them. CDR3 amino acids: CASSETALVQPQHF. The CDR3 DNA reads TGTGCCAGCAGTGAAACGGCACTTGTTCAGCCCCAGCATTTT.

This clone was seen only a few times. This sequence joins TRBV6-5 and TRBJ1-2; 7 bases map to TRBD1. The V gene's germline CDR1 is MNHEY and CDR2 SVGAGI. The V and J ends lost 2 bases and 2 bases, in that order; junction bases with no gene match: 2. This CDR3 is built from 14 residues. CDR3 DNA sequence: TGTGCCAGCAGTTACGACAGGGCCAACTATGGCTACACCTTC. Translation gives CASSYDRANYGYTF.

In its sample, this clone was seen a few times. This sequence joins TRBV7-2 and TRBJ1-2, with a possible D match to TRBD1 (6 bases). This CDR3 is 14 amino acids long. Germline V gene sequence: CDR1 SGHTA, CDR2 FQGNSA. The V end lost 1 base, the J end lost 5 bases, and 11 bases lay between the germline ends. CDR3 loop: CASSLEDRVYGYTF. The CDR3 nucleotides read TGTGCCAGCAGCTTAGAGGACAGAGTGTATGGCTACACCTTC.

The chain has TRBV19 and TRBJ2-5, with D perhaps matching TRBD1 or TRBD2 (5 bases each). CDR3 length equals 14 residues. The germline gives CDR1 LNHDA, CDR2 SQIVND (reference sequence). V was pared by 7 bases and J by 5 bases, with 17 bases between. This CDR3 reads CASKPPGTRETQYF. The CDR3 DNA is TGTGCCAGTAAGCCCCCGGGGACGAGGGAGACCCAGTACTTC.

V is TRBV30 and J is TRBJ2-1; 14 bases are a match to TRBD2. J lost 12 bases, V lost 3 bases, and 7 bases had no gene match. The germline V gene encodes CDR1 GTSNPN and CDR2 SVGIG (reference sequence). This CDR3 spans 14 amino acids. CDR3 in DNA: TGTGCCTGGAGCCAAGGACTAGCGGGGGGAAGGCAGTTCTTC. Protein: CAWSQGLAGGRQFF.

V usage is TRBV5-1 and J usage is TRBJ2-3; 7 bases line up with TRBD1. The length of the CDR3 is 17 residues. From germline, CDR1 is SGHRS and CDR2 YFSETQ. V gave up 4 bases and J gave up 2 bases; unmatched junction bases: 13. CDR3 protein: CASSTGKGTVYTDTQYF. The CDR3 DNA reads TGCGCCAGCAGCACCGGGAAGGGGACAGTCTACACAGATACGCAGTATTTT.

The chain joins TRBV25-1 to TRBJ2-1; TRBD1 aligns across 9 bases. Per the germline V gene, CDR1 is MGHDK and CDR2 is SYGVNS. The CDR3 is 16 residues long. V shed 2 bases and J 5 bases; nucleotides not matched to a gene: 7. The CDR3 here is CASSEVGQGSDNEQFF. CDR3 nucleotide sequence: TGTGCCAGCAGTGAAGTCGGACAGGGGTCTGACAATGAGCAGTTCTTC.

The V gene is TRBV5-1, the J gene TRBJ2-1, with no clear D. The V gene's germline CDR1 is SGHRS and CDR2 YFSETQ. This CDR3 contains 13 residues. V was trimmed by 4 bases and J by 5 bases, leaving 10 bases between them. As DNA, the CDR3 is TGCGCCAGCAGCCAAAGACCCGACAATGAGCAGTTCTTC. Translated: CASSQRPDNEQFF.

V gene TRBV28 combines with J gene TRBJ1-2; D remains unclear. The CDR3 has 12 residues. In germline, CDR1 is MDHEN, CDR2 SYDVKM. The ends were cut back, 1 base at V and 3 bases at J, with 3 bases in the middle. The CDR3 nucleotides read TGTGCCAGCAGTTTATTGGACTATGGCTACACCTTC. It translates to CASSLLDYGYTF.

This sequence joins TRBV9 and TRBJ2-7; D is ambiguous. Germline assignment: CDR1 SGDLS and CDR2 YYNGEE. V was trimmed by 5 bases and J by 2 bases, leaving 14 bases between them. CDR3 length: 14 amino acids. CDR3 nucleotide sequence: TGTGCCAGCAGTGAAGACGGCCGAACCTACGAGCAGTACTTC. As protein: CASSEDGRTYEQYF.

The genes are TRBV4-2 and TRBJ2-5; D remains unclear. Trimming shortened V by 1 base and J by 5 bases, and 23 bases separated the two germline ends. The CDR3 extends over 18 amino acids. CDR1 LGHNA and CDR2 YNFKEQ come from the germline V gene. The CDR3 nucleotides read TGTGCCAGCAGCCAAGGGGGTCAGAAACCCTTCCTGTCGGAGACCCAGTACTTC. It translates to CASSQGGQKPFLSETQYF.

This clone was counted a few times. The V gene is TRBV30, the J gene TRBJ1-5, with no clear D. Per the germline V gene, CDR1 is GTSNPN and CDR2 is SVGIG (reference sequence). The V and J ends lost 1 base and 7 bases respectively, with 11 bases between them. The CDR3 extends over 13 amino acids. CDR3 coding DNA: TGTGCCTGGAGTGCACTTTGGGGACAGCCCCAGCATTTT. Protein product: CAWSALWGQPQHF.

The chain employs TRBV28 and TRBJ2-3; D is unclear. V lost 5 bases, J lost 3 bases, and 3 bases lay in between. Germline V gene sequence: CDR1 MDHEN, CDR2 SYDVKM. This CDR3 has 11 amino acids. CDR3 sequence (DNA): TGTGCCAGCAGTGCAACAGATACGCAGTATTTT. Translated: CASSATDTQYF.

The rearrangement joins TRBV29-1 to TRBJ2-7, with a possible D match to TRBD1 (6 bases). The V gene's germline CDR1 is SQVTM and CDR2 ANQGSEA. The CDR3 totals 11 residues. Trimming pared 6 bases from V and 2 bases from J, leaving 8 bases between. In nucleotides, the CDR3 is TGCAGCGTGGGACAAGCCTACGAGCAGTACTTC. It encodes CSVGQAYEQYF.

In this sample, this clone turned up a few times. Other DNA variants within this sample encode the same CDR3. The chain couples TRBV18 to TRBJ2-7, with D hard to call. Trimming pared 0 bases from V and 1 base from J, leaving 4 bases between. This CDR3 is built from 13 residues. Per the germline V gene, CDR1 is KGHSH and CDR2 is LQKENI. CDR3 sequence: CASSPPVSYEQYF. The DNA for the CDR3 is TGTGCCAGCTCACCACCTGTGTCCTACGAGCAGTACTTC.

This clone has just a few counts. V usage is TRBV4-3 and J usage is TRBJ2-7, with D perhaps matching TRBD1 (5 bases). Trimming stripped 1 base from V and 3 bases from J, with 16 bases between. CDR3 length equals 16 residues. Per germline, CDR1 LGHNA and CDR2 YSLEER. CDR3 sequence: CASSQVVGPTVYEQYF. Written as DNA, the CDR3 is TGCGCCAGCAGCCAAGTAGTTGGGCCGACAGTCTACGAGCAGTACTTC.